The 13 T cell receptor beta chains listed next were all sequenced from one sample in a study of T-cell memory formation after mild COVID-19. TCRdb reanalysed the 5' RACE reads using MiXCR and keeps one entry per CDR3 protein. The table shows approximately 500,000 distinct CDR3 sequences, with approximately 23% occurring only once. Sequencing was carried out using PBMCs or a T cell subset sorted from them (not recorded which). Every receptor here comes from an adult woman who had mild COVID-19 (a few samples of this study predate the infection). Cell type and time point are not known.

This clonotype was seen a few times. The chain has TRBV9 and TRBJ2-1; TRBD2 aligns across 8 bases. This CDR3 comprises 16 residues. Germline CDR1 SGDLS, CDR2 YYNGEE. The V segment lost 0 bases and the J segment 0 bases; nucleotides outside the gene matches: 2. The CDR3: CASSVASGYSYNEQFF. CDR3 coding DNA: TGTGCCAGCAGCGTAGCTAGCGGGTACTCCTACAATGAGCAGTTCTTC.

V usage is TRBV3-1 and J usage is TRBJ2-1, with TRBD2 matching 8 bases. Germline V gene lookup returns CDR1 LGHDT and CDR2 YNNKEL (reference sequence). This CDR3 is 17 amino acids long. J was trimmed by 9 bases and V by 4 bases; bases with no gene match: 17. The DNA of the CDR3 is TGTGCCAGCAGCCCACCCCTCAAGCGGGGGTCGGCGAGTGAGCAGTTCTTC. Amino acid sequence: CASSPPLKRGSASEQFF.

The chain is built from TRBV7-9 and TRBJ2-5, with 11 bases fitting TRBD2. V trimming: 1 base; J trimming: 0 bases; junction bases outside the gene matches: 13. CDR1 SEHNR and CDR2 FQNEAQ come from the germline V gene (reference sequence). The CDR3 is 20 residues long. CDR3 sequence: CASSLGNSLPSGGHQETQYF. The CDR3 DNA reads as TGTGCCAGCAGCTTAGGAAACTCCCTTCCTAGCGGGGGGCACCAAGAGACCCAGTACTTC.

In its sample, this clonotype was seen many times. The chain joins TRBV5-1 to TRBJ2-7; D is possibly TRBD1 (6 bases). Germline CDR1 SGHRS, CDR2 YFSETQ. The CDR3 runs to 14 residues. Trimming left V 0 bases short and J 11 bases short, with 18 bases between. The CDR3 coding sequence is TGCGCCAGCAGCTTGGACGGGAAGACAGGCAGTGAGTACTTC. It is translated as CASSLDGKTGSEYF.

This clonotype was observed a few times. The chain links TRBV5-6 to TRBJ1-4, with unresolved D. This CDR3 comprises 11 residues. Deletions cut 4 bases from V and 8 bases from J, with 6 bases between. In germline, CDR1 is SGHDT, CDR2 YYEEEE. The CDR3 DNA reads TGTGCCAGCAGCGTGGGGGAAAAACTGTTTTTT. Translation: CASSVGEKLFF.

This rearrangement joins TRBV29-1 to TRBJ1-2; D gene uncertain. Germline lookup yields CDR1 SQVTM and CDR2 ANQGSEA. This CDR3 region has 11 residues. The V end was cut by 5 bases, the J end by 4 bases, with 8 bases between. CDR3: CSVLTLYGYTF. CDR3 DNA sequence: TGCAGCGTTTTGACCCTCTATGGCTACACCTTC. Looking up the rest from reference TRBV29-1 and TRBJ1-2 gives the full variable domain: SAVISQKPSRDICQRGTSLTIQCQVDSQVTMMFWYRQQPGQSLTLIATANQGSEATYESGFVIDKFPISRPNLTFSTLTVSNMSPEDSSIYLCSVLTLYGYTFGSGTRLTVV.

This chain links TRBV5-8 with TRBJ2-3, with D perhaps TRBD1 (5 bases). Germline values: CDR1 SGHTS, CDR2 YDEGEE. The V end lost 1 base, the J end lost 4 bases, and 7 bases lay between the germline ends. This CDR3 contains 13 residues. The CDR3 DNA follows: TGTGCCAGCAGCTTGAAGGGGTCAGATACGCAGTATTTT. Translated, it gives CASSLKGSDTQYF.

In its sample, this clonotype was seen many times. CDR3 loop: CASSSTDGTASGNTIYF. The CDR3 DNA reads TGTGCCAGCAGCTCAACGGACGGGACAGCCTCTGGAAACACCATATATTTT. The V and J genes are TRBV7-9 and TRBJ1-3, with 7 bases that match TRBD1. Germline V gene data show CDR1 as SEHNR and CDR2 as FQNEAQ (reference sequence). The J segment lost 0 bases and the V segment lost 4 bases, leaving 9 bases of the junction unmatched. The CDR3 sequence is 17 residues long.

The chain combines TRBV6-5 with TRBJ2-7; 7 bases are shared with TRBD1. Per germline, CDR1 MNHEY and CDR2 SVGAGI. The junction had 5 bases not matched to a gene; V was cut back by 6 bases and J by 3 bases. There are 13 residues in the CDR3. The CDR3 DNA reads as TGTGCCAGCAGCGACAGGGCCGACTACGAGCAGTACTTC. This sequence encodes CASSDRADYEQYF.

The CDR3, as DNA: TGTGCCAGCTCACCAGCGGCTAGCGGGGAGTATGAGCAGTTCTTC. Protein product: CASSPAASGEYEQFF. The rearrangement joins TRBV18 to TRBJ2-1, with 9 nucleotides matching TRBD2. The germline V gene encodes CDR1 KGHSH and CDR2 LQKENI. CDR3 length: 15 residues. Trimming cost V 2 bases and J 8 bases; bases outside gene matches: 7.

This chain links TRBV2 with TRBJ2-7; D is uncertain. The CDR3 contains 12 residues. Trimming stripped 5 bases from V and 5 bases from J, with 10 bases between. Per the germline V gene, CDR1 is SNHLY and CDR2 is FYNNEI. The CDR3 protein is CASSNPRDEQYF. The CDR3 coding sequence is TGTGCCAGCAGTAACCCCCGGGACGAGCAGTACTTC.

The rearrangement links TRBV5-1 to TRBJ2-5; 9 positions agree with TRBD1. Germline CDR1 and CDR2: SGHRS and YFSETQ. This CDR3 spans 15 amino acids. The V gene end was trimmed by 8 bases and the J gene end by 5 bases; junction bases not matched to a gene: 13. This CDR3 reads CASALGTGSWETQYF. DNA of the CDR3: TGCGCCAGTGCGTTGGGGACAGGGAGCTGGGAGACCCAGTACTTC. The complete variable domain, with remaining parts taken from reference TRBV5-1 and TRBJ2-5, reads KAGVTQTPRYLIKTRGQQVTLSCSPISGHRSVSWYQQTPGQGLQFLFEYFSETQRNKGNFPGRFSGRQFSNSRSEMNVSTLELGDSALYLCASALGTGSWETQYFGPGTRLLVL.

The rearrangement joins TRBV2 to TRBJ2-5; 8 nucleotides agree with TRBD1. The CDR3 covers 14 residues. Looked up from germline, CDR1 is SNHLY and CDR2 is FYNNEI. Germline trimming cut 8 bases from V and 3 bases from J; bases unmatched to any gene: 8. The CDR3 DNA reads TGTGCCAGCGCGACCGGGACAGGAAAAGAGACCCAGTACTTC. As protein: CASATGTGKETQYF. The entire variable domain, with the rest obtained from reference TRBV2 and TRBJ2-5, is as follows: EPEVTQTPSHQVTQMGQEVILRCVPISNHLYFYWYRQILGQKVEFLVSFYNNEISEKSEIFDDQFSVERPDGSNFTLKIRSTKLEDSAMYFCASATGTGKETQYFGPGTRLLVL.